This T cell receptor beta chain was retrieved from a study of blood T cell repertoires in COVID-19. The CDR3 sequence is 16 residues long. Trimming took 4 bases from V and 5 from J; bases not matched to a gene: 6. The V gene's germline CDR1 is MRHNA and CDR2 SNTAGT. Participants were placed into cohorts based on the clinical history they reported. This table comes from immunoSEQ multiplex PCR, and its TCRdb copy is limited to in-frame clones, with some not included. The sample lists approximately 230,000 clones, about nine tenths occurring once. The V and J genes are TRBV6-4 and TRBJ2-1; the match to TRBD2 covers 12 bases. Sequencing was performed on PBMCs or T cells enriched from blood (not recorded which). The source is a man aged 40-49 years who had recovered from COVID-19. The CDR3 is CASSVETSGGNNEQFF. CDR3 DNA sequence: TGTGCCAGCAGTGTCGAGACTAGCGGGGGAAACAATGAGCAGTTCTTC.